The subject of this entry is one TCR beta chain. After isolation, RNA underwent reverse transcription to generate cDNA as the sequencing template. Method: immunoSEQ multiplex PCR; TCRdb's copy keeps in-frame clones and lacks some. The sample shows 200,000 or so clones, about 60% of them seen only once. This sample stems from a study of CD8+ T cells in alopecia areata. This CDR3 comprises 15 residues. CDR1 SGDLS and CDR2 YYNGEE come from the germline V gene. Trimming removed 1 base from V and 3 bases from J, with 10 bases in between. The J gene is TRBJ1-4, the V gene TRBV9, with D possibly being TRBD1 (5 bases). Sample: CD4+ T cells sorted from blood, taken at week 0. This receptor was taken from a human donor with alopecia areata. In nucleotides, the CDR3 is TGTGCCAGCAGCGTATCCCCAGGGTCTAATGAAAAACTGTTTTTT. Amino acid sequence: CASSVSPGSNEKLFF.